What follows are 9 T cell receptor beta chains derived from one specimen sequenced in a study of blood T cell repertoires in COVID-19. Data came from immunoSEQ multiplex PCR; TCRdb stores just in-frame clones and leaves some out. The sample has fewer than 250,000 clones, about 87% seen once. Sequencing was performed on peripheral blood. The receptors were sampled from a man in his thirties or forties with COVID-19, enrolled during active disease.

The chain links TRBV19 to TRBJ1-5; D call uncertain. Germline lookup yields CDR1 LNHDA and CDR2 SQIVND (reference sequence). V was clipped by 5 bases and J by 3 bases, with 11 bases between them. This CDR3 comprises 14 residues. CDR3 DNA: TGTGCCAGTAGTCCCCGAGAGGCCAATCAGCCCCAGCATTTT. This encodes CASSPREANQPQHF.

The chain links TRBV5-4 to TRBJ1-6, with D uncertain. Per germline, CDR1 SGHNT and CDR2 YYREEE (reference sequence). Deletions cut 0 bases from V and 7 bases from J, with 11 bases between. The CDR3 runs to 15 residues. The CDR3 is CASSLDRQPNSPLHF. The CDR3 nucleotides read TGTGCCAGCAGCTTGGACAGACAACCGAATTCACCCCTCCACTTT.

The rearrangement joins TRBV30 to TRBJ1-3; D is unclear. From germline, CDR1 is GTSNPN and CDR2 SVGIG (reference sequence). Between the trimmed V and J ends, which lost 0 bases and 4 bases, there was a span of 4 bases. This CDR3 region has 12 residues. In nucleotides, the CDR3 is TGTGCCTGGAGTGTACAGGGAAACACCATATATTTT. It codes for CAWSVQGNTIYF.

The rearrangement joins TRBV10-3 to TRBJ1-5; D is unclear. V was shortened by 0 bases and J by 7 bases, with 10 bases between the two germline ends. The CDR3 is made up of 14 amino acids. The germline CDR1 and CDR2 sequences are ENHRY and SYGVKD. The CDR3 here is CAISESAGYQPQHF. The CDR3 bases are TGTGCCATCAGTGAGTCGGCCGGGTACCAGCCCCAGCATTTT.

This chain joins TRBV24-1 and TRBJ2-1; D unresolved. V dropped 3 bases and J dropped 3 bases, with 5 bases sitting between them. CDR1 and CDR2 (germline): KGHDR, SFDVKD. This CDR3 comprises 13 residues. CDR3 DNA: TGTGCCACCAGTGATCCCATCTACAATGAGCAGTTCTTC. It translates to CATSDPIYNEQFF.

A single count supports this clone. The V call is TRBV9, the J call TRBJ2-1; the D gene is possibly TRBD2 (7 bases). The CDR3 contains 15 residues. V lost 0 bases and J 4 bases, leaving 11 bases between the germline ends. CDR1 is SGDLS, CDR2 YYNGEE, per germline. Here the CDR3 DNA reads TGTGCCAGCAGCGTAGAGGGGGGGCCTTACAATGAGCAGTTCTTC. This translates into CASSVEGGPYNEQFF. Variable domain in full (rest from reference TRBV9 and TRBJ2-1): DSGVTQTPKHLITATGQRVTLRCSPRSGDLSVYWYQQSLDQGLQFLIQYYNGEERAKGNILERFSAQQFPDLHSELNLSSLELGDSALYFCASSVEGGPYNEQFFGPGTRLTVL.

CDR3 amino acids: CASSLAGEAGGEQFF. The CDR3 DNA sequence: TGTGCCAGCAGTTTAGCGGGGGAGGCTGGGGGTGAGCAGTTCTTC. The chain joins TRBV6-6 to TRBJ2-1; TRBD2 matches at 9 bases. V shed 4 bases and J 9 bases; nucleotides not matched to a gene: 10. The CDR3 has 15 amino acids. Per the germline V gene, CDR1 is MNHNY and CDR2 is SVGAGI (reference sequence).

This clone has more than one count but fewer than ten. This chain links TRBV19 with TRBJ1-4; D unclear. Trimming removed 5 bases at V and 5 bases at J, with 18 bases between. Germline V CDR1 and CDR2: LNHDA, SQIVND (reference sequence). This CDR3 is built from 16 residues. CDR3 nucleotide sequence: TGTGCCAGTAGTCCCGCGGATAATATATACAATGAAAAACTGTTTTTT. Protein sequence: CASSPADNIYNEKLFF.

The chain carries TRBV19 and TRBJ1-3, with 9 bases matching TRBD1. Germline loops: CDR1 LNHDA, CDR2 SQIVND (reference sequence). The CDR3 runs to 15 residues. Trimming at V came to 7 bases and at J to 7 bases, leaving 11 bases not matched to a gene. The DNA for the CDR3 is TGTGCCAGTATTTGGCCGGGACAGGGTCTCAACACCATATATTTT. Encoded protein: CASIWPGQGLNTIYF.